This T cell receptor beta chain was recorded in a study of T cell responses to AZD1222 COVID-19 vaccine. Whole-study results and caveats: Possibly, clonal diversity was underestimated; donors were largely white British and included more females. All repertoire sampling was performed exclusively after the peak T cell response.

Data came from immunoSEQ multiplex PCR; TCRdb stores just in-frame clones and leaves some out. Among 97,000 or so clones, 80% to 85% were seen once, and the ten largest hold about a sixth. Trimming removed 1 base from V and 0 bases from J; junction bases left unmatched: 2. This CDR3 has 16 residues. The germline V gene has CDR1 LGHDT and CDR2 YNNKEL (reference sequence). This clone is a singleton in its sample. Its cognate antigen is unknown. V gene TRBV3-1 (or the pseudogene TRBV3-2) combines with J gene TRBJ2-2, with 7 bases aligning to TRBD1. This TCR was recovered from an adult in good health. Sequenced here: peripheral blood, sampled on day 0 of AZD1222 vaccination. CDR3: CASSQVGGANTGELFF. The DNA of the CDR3 is TGTGCCAGCAGCCAAGTAGGGGGCGCGAACACCGGGGAGCTGTTTTTT.